This entry features one T cell receptor (beta chain) sequence. The antigen is not known. The data stem from a study of cytomegalovirus exposure and HLA in healthy donors. General study findings and limits: Productive status was seen about 90% or about 30% of the time for most TCR beta V segments in an earlier analysis.

It was with 60 Vbeta and 13 Jbeta primers that the PCR ran. As processed by the authors: Later, tens of millions of unique TCR beta chains were counted in an analysis, and about 10 million of them were shared. Data came from immunoSEQ multiplex PCR; TCRdb stores just in-frame clones and leaves some out. V and J calls and clone size are given by that table; D and trimming were obtained from the DNA. This table holds about 140,000 clones, more than 70% found once. Germline V gene lookup returns CDR1 LGHNT and CDR2 FRNRAP. Trimming pared 1 base from V and 4 bases from J, leaving 13 bases between. This CDR3 region has 15 residues.

The TCR was taken from a man aged 45-60 years in good health and CMV-seronegative. Sample: PBMCs. The rearrangement links TRBV12-5 to TRBJ1-2; weak D call: TRBD1 (6 bases). The CDR3, as DNA: TGTGCTAGTGGTTTGGAGGGACAAGGGGCCTATGGCTACACCTTC. Translated: CASGLEGQGAYGYTF.